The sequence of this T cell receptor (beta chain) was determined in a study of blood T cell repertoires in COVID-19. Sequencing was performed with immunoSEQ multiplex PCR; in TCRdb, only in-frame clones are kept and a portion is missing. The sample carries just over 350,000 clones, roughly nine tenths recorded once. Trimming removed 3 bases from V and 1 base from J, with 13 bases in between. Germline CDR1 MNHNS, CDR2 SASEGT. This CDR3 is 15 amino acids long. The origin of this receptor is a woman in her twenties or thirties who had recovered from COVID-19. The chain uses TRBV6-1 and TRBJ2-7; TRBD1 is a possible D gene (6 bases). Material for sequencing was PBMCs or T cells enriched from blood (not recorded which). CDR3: CASSDRGRLSYEQYF. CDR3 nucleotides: TGTGCCAGCAGTGACAGGGGCCGACTTTCCTACGAGCAGTACTTC.